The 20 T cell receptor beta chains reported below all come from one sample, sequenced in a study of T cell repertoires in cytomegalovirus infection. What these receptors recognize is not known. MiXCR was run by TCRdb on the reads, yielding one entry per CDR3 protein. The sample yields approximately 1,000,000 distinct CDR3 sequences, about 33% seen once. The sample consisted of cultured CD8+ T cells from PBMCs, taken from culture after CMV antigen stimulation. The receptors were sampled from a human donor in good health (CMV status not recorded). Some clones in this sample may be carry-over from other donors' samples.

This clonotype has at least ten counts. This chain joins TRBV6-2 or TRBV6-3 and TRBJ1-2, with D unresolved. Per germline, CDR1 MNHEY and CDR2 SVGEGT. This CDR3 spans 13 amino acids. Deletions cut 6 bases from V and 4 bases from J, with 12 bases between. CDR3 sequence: CASSPGRAYGYTF. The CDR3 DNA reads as TGTGCCAGCAGCCCTGGTCGCGCCTATGGCTACACCTTC.

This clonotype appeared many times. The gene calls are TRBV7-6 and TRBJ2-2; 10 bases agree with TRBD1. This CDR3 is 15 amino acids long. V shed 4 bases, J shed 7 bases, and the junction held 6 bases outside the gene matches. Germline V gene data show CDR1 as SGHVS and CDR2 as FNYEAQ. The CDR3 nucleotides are TGTGCCAGCAGCTCGACAGGGGGCTTTGGCGGGGAGCTGTTTTTT. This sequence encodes CASSSTGGFGGELFF. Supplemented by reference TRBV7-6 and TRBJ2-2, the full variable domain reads GAGVSQSPRYKVTKRGQDVALRCDPISGHVSLYWYRQALGQGPEFLTYFNYEAQQDKSGLPNDRFSAERPEGSISTLTIQRTEQRDSAMYRCASSSTGGFGGELFFGEGSRLTVL.

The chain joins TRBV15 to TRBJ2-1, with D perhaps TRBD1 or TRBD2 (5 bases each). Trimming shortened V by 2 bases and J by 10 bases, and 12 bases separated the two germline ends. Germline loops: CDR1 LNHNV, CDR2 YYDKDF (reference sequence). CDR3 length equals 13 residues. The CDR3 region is CATSRPRGGEQFF. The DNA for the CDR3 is TGTGCCACCAGCAGACCGAGGGGTGGGGAGCAGTTCTTC.

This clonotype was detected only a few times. CDR3 in DNA: TGTGCCAGCGGCAAGGACAGGGTATCCGAGCAGTACTTC. Its protein is CASGKDRVSEQYF. The chain links TRBV12-3 or TRBV12-4 to TRBJ2-7; 8 bases match TRBD1. The CDR3 contains 13 residues. Unmatched junction bases numbered 9, after V lost 8 bases and J lost 6 bases.

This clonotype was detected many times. CDR3 sequence: CASSPLAGGFNEQFF. CDR3 DNA: TGTGCCAGCAGCCCACTAGCGGGGGGCTTCAATGAGCAGTTCTTC. This rearrangement joins TRBV7-2 to TRBJ2-1, with 12 bases that match TRBD2. There are 15 residues in the CDR3. From germline, CDR1 is SGHTA and CDR2 FQGNSA. V lost 5 bases, J lost 6 bases, and 5 bases stayed unmatched.

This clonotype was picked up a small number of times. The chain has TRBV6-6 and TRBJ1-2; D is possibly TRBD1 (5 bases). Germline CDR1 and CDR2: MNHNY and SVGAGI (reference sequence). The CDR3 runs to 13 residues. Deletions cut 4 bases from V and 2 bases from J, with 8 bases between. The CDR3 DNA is TGTGCCAGCAGTTCGTCAGGGAACTATGGCTACACCTTC. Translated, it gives CASSSSGNYGYTF.

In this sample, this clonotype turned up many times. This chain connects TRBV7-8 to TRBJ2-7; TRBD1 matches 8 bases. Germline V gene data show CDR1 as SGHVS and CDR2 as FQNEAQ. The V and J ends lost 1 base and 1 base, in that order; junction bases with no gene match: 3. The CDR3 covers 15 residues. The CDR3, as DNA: TGTGCCAGCAGCTTAGGGGGACAGGAGTCCTACGAGCAGTACTTC. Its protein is CASSLGGQESYEQYF.

CDR3 residues: CATRGGYSNQPQHF. The CDR3 DNA reads as TGTGCCACCCGGGGGGGGTATAGCAATCAGCCCCAGCATTTT. The chain recombines TRBV19 with TRBJ1-5, with D possibly matching TRBD1 (5 bases). The CDR3 has 14 amino acids. V lost 10 bases to trimming and J lost 0 bases, with 13 bases between them. In germline, CDR1 is LNHDA, CDR2 SQIVND (reference sequence).

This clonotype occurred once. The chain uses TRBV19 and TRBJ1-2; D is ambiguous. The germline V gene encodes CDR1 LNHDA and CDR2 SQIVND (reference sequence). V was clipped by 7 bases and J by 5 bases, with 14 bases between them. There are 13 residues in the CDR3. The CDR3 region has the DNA TGTGCCAGTATCGGAAGTAAGGGATATGGCTACACCTTC. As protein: CASIGSKGYGYTF.

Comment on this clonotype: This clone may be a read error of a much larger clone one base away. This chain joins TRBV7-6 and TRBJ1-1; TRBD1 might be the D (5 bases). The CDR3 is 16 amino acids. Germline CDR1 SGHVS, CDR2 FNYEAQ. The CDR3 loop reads CASSPRRATGVAEVFF. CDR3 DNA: TGTGCCAGCAGCCCCCGCCGAGCTACGGGGGTCGCTGAAGTTTTCTTT.

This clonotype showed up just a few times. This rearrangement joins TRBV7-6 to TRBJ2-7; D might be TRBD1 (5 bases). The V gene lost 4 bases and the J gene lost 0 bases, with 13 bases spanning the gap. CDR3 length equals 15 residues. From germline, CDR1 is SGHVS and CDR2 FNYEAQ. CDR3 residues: CASSSDSDSSYEQYF. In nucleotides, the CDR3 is TGTGCCAGCAGCTCAGACAGTGATAGCTCCTACGAGCAGTACTTC.

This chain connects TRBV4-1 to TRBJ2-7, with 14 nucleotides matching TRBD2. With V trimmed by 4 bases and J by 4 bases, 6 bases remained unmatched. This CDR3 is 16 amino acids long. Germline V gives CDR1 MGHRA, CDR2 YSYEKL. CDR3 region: CASSPFGLAGGYEQYF. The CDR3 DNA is TGCGCCAGCAGCCCTTTCGGACTAGCGGGGGGATACGAGCAGTACTTC.

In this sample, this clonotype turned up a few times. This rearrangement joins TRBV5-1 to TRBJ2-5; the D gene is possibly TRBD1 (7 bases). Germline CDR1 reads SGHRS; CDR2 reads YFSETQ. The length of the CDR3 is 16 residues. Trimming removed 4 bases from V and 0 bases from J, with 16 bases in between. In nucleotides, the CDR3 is TGCGCCAGCAGCCGATATGCGGGGACAGACCAAGAGACCCAGTACTTC. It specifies CASSRYAGTDQETQYF.

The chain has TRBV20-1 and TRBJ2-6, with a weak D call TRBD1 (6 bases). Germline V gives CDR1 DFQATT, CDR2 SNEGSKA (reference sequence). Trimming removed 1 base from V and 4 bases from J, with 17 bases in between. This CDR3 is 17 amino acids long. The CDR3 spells CSARGYRTAEGANVLTF. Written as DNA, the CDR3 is TGCAGTGCTAGAGGCTACCGGACAGCCGAGGGGGCCAACGTCCTGACTTTC.

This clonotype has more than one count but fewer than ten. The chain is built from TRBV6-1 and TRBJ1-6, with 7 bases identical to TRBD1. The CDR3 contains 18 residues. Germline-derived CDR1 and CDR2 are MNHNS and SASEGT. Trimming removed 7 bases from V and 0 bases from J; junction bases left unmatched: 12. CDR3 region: CASTYTGQASSYNSPLHF. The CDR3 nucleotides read TGTGCCAGCACCTATACCGGACAGGCGAGCTCCTATAATTCACCCCTCCACTTT.

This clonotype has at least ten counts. Here the CDR3 DNA reads TGTGCCAGCAGCTTTCTAGCGGATTGGGGGGACTACGAGCAGTACTTC. It encodes CASSFLADWGDYEQYF. The chain carries TRBV7-6 and TRBJ2-7; 7 bases are shared with TRBD2. Trimming took 3 bases from V and 3 from J; bases not matched to a gene: 11. The V gene's germline CDR1 is SGHVS and CDR2 FNYEAQ. The CDR3 has 16 amino acids.

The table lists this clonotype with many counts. The CDR3 sequence is CASSSSGGLDTQYF. The CDR3 DNA reads as TGTGCCAGCAGCTCCTCAGGGGGCCTCGATACGCAGTATTTT. The genes are TRBV11-3 and TRBJ2-3, with TRBD1 identical over 8 bases. Germline V gene sequence: CDR1 SGHNT, CDR2 YENEEA. The CDR3 covers 14 residues. V lost 4 bases and J lost 6; bases outside the gene matches: 6.

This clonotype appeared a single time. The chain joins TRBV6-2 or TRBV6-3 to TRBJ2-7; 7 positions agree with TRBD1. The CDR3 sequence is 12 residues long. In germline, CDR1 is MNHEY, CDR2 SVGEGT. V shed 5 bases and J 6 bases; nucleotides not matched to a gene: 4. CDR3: CASSPGGFEQYV. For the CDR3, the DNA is TGTGCCAGCAGTCCAGGGGGTTTCGAGCAGTACGTC.

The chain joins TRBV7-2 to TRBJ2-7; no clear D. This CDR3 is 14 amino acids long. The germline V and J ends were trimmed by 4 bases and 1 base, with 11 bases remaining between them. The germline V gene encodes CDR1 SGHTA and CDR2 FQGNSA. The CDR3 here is CASSSFGPSYEQYV. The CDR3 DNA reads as TGTGCCAGCAGCTCGTTCGGGCCTTCCTACGAGCAGTACGTC.

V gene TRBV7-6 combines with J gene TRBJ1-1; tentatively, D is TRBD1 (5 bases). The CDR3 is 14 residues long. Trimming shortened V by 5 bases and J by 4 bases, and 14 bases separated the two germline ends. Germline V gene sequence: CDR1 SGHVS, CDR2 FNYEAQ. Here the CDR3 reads CASSVSPGPTEAFF. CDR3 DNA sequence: TGTGCCAGCAGCGTATCTCCGGGACCCACTGAAGCTTTCTTT.